This TCR beta chain was captured by sequencing in a study of cytomegalovirus exposure and HLA in healthy donors. General observations from the study: Through in vitro validation, a few CMV-associated chains were shown to be specific for CMV antigens.

Germline V gene lookup returns CDR1 SGHNT and CDR2 YENEEA. The CDR3 runs 16 residues. After removal of 6 bases from V and 0 bases from J, the junction contained 9 bases not matched to a gene. The protocol was immunoSEQ multiplex PCR, while the TCRdb copy is restricted to in-frame clones and leaves out a portion. The data contain 150,000 to 200,000 clones, about nine tenths of them seen just once; the ten biggest clones take up 4% to 5%. Concerning this clone: Its specificity is unknown.

The chain couples TRBV11-3 to TRBJ2-3; 7 positions agree with TRBD2. Input material: PBMCs. The sequence derives from a man younger than 35 in good health and CMV-seropositive. Here the CDR3 reads CASSSALASSTDTQYF. As DNA, the CDR3 is TGTGCCAGCAGTTCGGCACTAGCGTCTAGCACAGATACGCAGTATTTT.